One sample yielded the 20 T cell receptor beta chains listed below, sequenced in a study of T cells in Graves' hyperthyroidism and ophthalmopathy. Amplification of TCR beta CDR3 regions used RNA as the template. The study used the HTBI primer set for a first-round RT-PCR of the TCR CDR3. TCRdb reanalysed the multiplex PCR reads using MiXCR and keeps one entry per CDR3 protein. The sample lists around 300,000 distinct CDR3 sequences; about 15% were seen once. Material for sequencing was blood. Receptor source: a woman under 40 with Graves' hyperthyroidism.

This clonotype was counted at least ten times. The chain uses TRBV2 and TRBJ2-3; D may be TRBD2 (6 bases). CDR3 length equals 12 residues. Germline-derived CDR1 and CDR2 are SNHLY and FYNNEI. V lost 11 bases and J lost 6, with 15 bases in between. CDR3: CAAGQEFDTQYF. The CDR3 DNA reads TGTGCCGCGGGGCAGGAATTCGATACGCAGTATTTT. Combining the CDR3 with reference TRBV2 and TRBJ2-3 gives the whole variable domain EPEVTQTPSHQVTQMGQEVILRCVPISNHLYFYWYRQILGQKVEFLVSFYNNEISEKSEIFDDQFSVERPDGSNFTLKIRSTKLEDSAMYFCAAGQEFDTQYFGPGTRLTVL.

Regarding this clonotype: The CDR3 does not end in the conserved phenylalanine or tryptophan, so this is likely a read error. The J gene is TRBJ1-3, the V gene TRBV20-1, with D possibly TRBD1 on 5 matching bases. Trimming removed 0 bases from V and 4 bases from J, with 16 bases in between. The CDR3 has 16 residues. Germline assignment: CDR1 DFQATT and CDR2 SNEGSKA (reference sequence). CDR3 region: CSARDRDTGVGNTIYL. CDR3 in DNA: TGCAGTGCTAGAGATAGGGATACGGGGGTCGGAAACACCATATATCTT.

This clonotype was detected many times. This chain links TRBV24-1 with TRBJ2-7; unclear D gene. The CDR3 has 12 amino acids. V was pared by 3 bases and J by 3 bases, with 5 bases between. CDR1 is KGHDR, CDR2 SFDVKD, per germline. The CDR3 loop reads CATSDADYEQYF. DNA of the CDR3: TGTGCCACCAGTGATGCTGACTACGAGCAGTACTTC.

This clonotype was observed many times. V gene TRBV27 combines with J gene TRBJ2-6; D possibly corresponds to TRBD1 (5 bases). The V and J ends lost 0 bases and 0 bases respectively, with 15 bases between them. CDR1 is MNHEY and CDR2 is SMNVEV in the germline V gene (reference sequence). The length of the CDR3 is 19 residues. The CDR3 DNA reads TGTGCCAGCAGTTTATCGAGGTGGCAGGGTGGCTCTGGGGCCAACGTCCTGACTTTC. It encodes CASSLSRWQGGSGANVLTF.

This clonotype was seen at least ten times. The chain links TRBV20-1 to TRBJ2-3; 7 nucleotides line up with TRBD2. V shed 3 bases and J 6 bases; nucleotides not matched to a gene: 9. Germline V gives CDR1 DFQATT, CDR2 SNEGSKA (reference sequence). The CDR3 covers 14 residues. CDR3 amino acids: CSARVGGSFDTQYF. The CDR3 DNA reads as TGCAGTGCTAGGGTCGGCGGGAGCTTTGATACGCAGTATTTT.

This chain connects TRBV4-1 to TRBJ1-2; D perhaps matches TRBD1 (5 bases). Germline CDR1 and CDR2: MGHRA and YSYEKL. The CDR3 spans 13 residues. Trimming took off 8 bases at V and 5 bases at J, with 15 bases between the two ends. In DNA form, the CDR3 reads TGCGCCAGCGGGCCGGGGAAGGGGTATGGCTACACCTTC. This encodes CASGPGKGYGYTF.

Many counts were recorded for this clonotype. The genes are TRBV28 and TRBJ2-7; TRBD2 is a possible D gene (5 bases). The CDR3 loop spans 14 amino acids. The V and J ends lost 4 bases and 3 bases respectively, with 13 bases between them. Germline CDR1 is MDHEN and CDR2 is SYDVKM. CDR3 DNA sequence: TGTGCCAGCAGTTCCCGCCGTACTAGCTACGAGCAGTACTTC. Translation gives CASSSRRTSYEQYF.

V gene TRBV6-1 combines with J gene TRBJ1-5; 7 nucleotides agree with TRBD1. Germline V CDR1 and CDR2: MNHNS, SASEGT. This CDR3 contains 14 residues. V gave up 7 bases and J gave up 6 bases; unmatched junction bases: 9. CDR3: CASTAGGFRQPQHF. The CDR3 DNA follows: TGTGCCAGCACTGCAGGGGGGTTCCGTCAGCCCCAGCATTTT.

This clonotype was observed many times. This chain joins TRBV6-5 and TRBJ1-6; D is undetermined. The ends were cut back, 0 bases at V and 6 bases at J, with 9 bases in the middle. CDR1 is MNHEY and CDR2 is SVGAGI in the germline V gene. The CDR3 has 15 residues. The CDR3 protein is CASSYSADFNSPLHF. The CDR3 DNA is TGTGCCAGCAGTTACTCGGCAGATTTTAATTCACCCCTCCACTTT.

The CDR3 DNA is TGTGCCAGCAGTCCTGTTAGCACTGAAGCTTTCTTT. This translates into CASSPVSTEAFF. This chain connects TRBV12-3 or TRBV12-4 to TRBJ1-1; D is unclear. The CDR3 sequence is 12 residues long. Trimming took off 5 bases at V and 4 bases at J, with 8 bases between the two ends.

This clonotype was found a few times. The chain combines TRBV5-1 with TRBJ1-1, with unresolved D. The CDR3 is 14 amino acids. The V gene's germline CDR1 is SGHRS and CDR2 YFSETQ. V shed 0 bases and J shed 3 bases, with 9 bases lying between them. The chain's CDR3 is CASSLGPGDTEAFF. The CDR3 nucleotides are TGCGCCAGCAGCTTGGGGCCTGGGGACACTGAAGCTTTCTTT.

This clonotype turned up a few times. This rearrangement joins TRBV6-2 or TRBV6-3 to TRBJ1-6; TRBD1 matches 8 bases. Germline V gene sequence: CDR1 MNHEY, CDR2 SVGEGT. The CDR3 has 15 residues. J was trimmed by 9 bases and V by 6 bases; bases with no gene match: 10. The CDR3 DNA sequence: TGTGCCAGCAGACACCGAGGGGACAGGATTTCACCCCTCCACTTT. Amino acids: CASRHRGDRISPLHF.

The V and J genes are TRBV7-6 and TRBJ2-1, with D possibly called TRBD1 or TRBD2 (6 bases each). The CDR3 has 18 amino acids. The germline gives CDR1 SGHVS, CDR2 FNYEAQ. Trimming removed 5 bases at V and 6 bases at J, with 26 bases between. The CDR3 nucleotides read TGTGCCAGCAGCCTTGTGGGGGGCGCGGGAACAACGTCCAATGAGCAGTTCTTC. As protein: CASSLVGGAGTTSNEQFF.

This clonotype turned up a few times. This rearrangement joins TRBV28 to TRBJ1-3; D not certain. Germline-derived CDR1 and CDR2 are MDHEN and SYDVKM. V was cut by 6 bases and J by 3 bases, with 12 bases left in between. The CDR3 extends over 14 amino acids. The chain's CDR3 is CASSPPEFGNTIYF. The CDR3 nucleotides read TGTGCCAGCAGCCCCCCCGAGTTTGGAAACACCATATATTTT.

The chain carries TRBV18 and TRBJ1-5; D ambiguous. Trimming shortened V by 1 base and J by 0 bases, and 10 bases separated the two germline ends. The CDR3 runs 16 residues. Germline V gene lookup returns CDR1 KGHSH and CDR2 LQKENI. The CDR3: CASSPQSGNSNQPQHF. DNA for the CDR3: TGTGCCAGCTCACCACAATCCGGGAATAGCAATCAGCCCCAGCATTTT.

This clonotype was picked up many times. The CDR3 region has the DNA TGTGCCAGCAGCTTAGGGGATGATGAAGCTTTCTTT. This translates into CASSLGDDEAFF. J is TRBJ1-1 and V is TRBV7-8; D is ambiguous. This CDR3 comprises 12 residues. V gave up 1 base and J gave up 7 bases, with 7 bases separating them. Germline lookup yields CDR1 SGHVS and CDR2 FQNEAQ.

In this sample, this clonotype turned up many times. V usage is TRBV28 and J usage is TRBJ2-7; 9 bases agree with TRBD2. Germline values: CDR1 MDHEN, CDR2 SYDVKM. Trimming removed 6 bases from V and 2 bases from J; junction bases left unmatched: 8. The CDR3 runs 15 residues. The CDR3 here is CASSETTSGTYEQYF. CDR3 nucleotides: TGTGCCAGCAGCGAAACGACTAGCGGCACCTACGAGCAGTACTTC. The variable domain in full, with the rest retrieved from reference TRBV28 and TRBJ2-7, is DVKVTQSSRYLVKRTGEKVFLECVQDMDHENMFWYRQDPGLGLRLIYFSYDVKMKEKGDIPEGYSVSREKKERFSLILESASTNQTSMYLCASSETTSGTYEQYFGPGTRLTVT.

This clonotype has at least ten counts. The chain carries TRBV11-2 and TRBJ2-5; D perhaps matches TRBD2 (6 bases). The CDR3 length is 17 residues. CDR1 is SGHAT, CDR2 FQNNGV, per germline. Trimming took 2 bases from V and 3 from J, leaving 19 bases between them. CDR3 coding DNA: TGTGCCAGCAGCTTATTCCTCAAAAGCGGGCCTAAAGAGACCCAGTACTTC. Translating gives CASSLFLKSGPKETQYF.

V gene TRBV28 combines with J gene TRBJ1-6; no clear D. V gave up 5 bases and J gave up 8 bases, with 10 bases separating them. The CDR3 has 13 residues. Germline CDR1 is MDHEN and CDR2 is SYDVKM. The CDR3 nucleotides read TGTGCCAGCAGTCCGGTAGGAGATTCACCCCTCCACTTT. This sequence encodes CASSPVGDSPLHF.

This clonotype has ten or more counts. The chain recombines TRBV20-1 with TRBJ2-5; D perhaps matches TRBD2 (6 bases). Trimming left V 6 bases short and J 5 bases short, with 16 bases between. The CDR3 runs to 13 residues. Germline CDR1 is DFQATT and CDR2 is SNEGSKA (reference sequence). CDR3 nucleotides: TGCAGTGCCGCTTGGGACCGGGGGGAGACCCAGTACTTC. Translation gives CSAAWDRGETQYF.